A single T cell receptor (beta chain) is shown here with its context. The assay was immunoSEQ multiplex PCR, and TCRdb's table has in-frame clones only and misses some. The data show tens of thousands of clones, with 85% seen just once and roughly 40% held by the top ten. This CDR3 contains 17 residues. With V trimmed by 5 bases and J by 0 bases, 9 bases remained unmatched. The germline V gene has CDR1 SGHNT and CDR2 YENEEA. These data are taken from a study of control samples from healthy donors and cancer patients. The chain joins TRBV11-3 to TRBJ1-1; 10 nucleotides agree with TRBD1. The TCR comes from a man in his 60s with head and neck cancer. The specimen was PBMCs. CDR3 sequence (DNA): TGTGCCAGCAGCCCCCTCGGACAGGGGGTTGTGAACACTGAAGCTTTCTTT. Translation gives CASSPLGQGVVNTEAFF.